This T cell receptor (beta chain) was profiled in a study of blood T cell repertoires in COVID-19. The assay was immunoSEQ multiplex PCR, and TCRdb's table has in-frame clones only and misses some. The sample includes about 73,000 clones, around four fifths seen only once; the top ten take more than 2.5%. CDR1 SGHVS and CDR2 FNYEAQ come from the germline V gene. Trimming cost V 1 base and J 0 bases, with 13 bases left between them. The CDR3 has 17 amino acids. The specimen sequenced was peripheral blood. This TCR was recovered from a man older than 75 with active or convalescent COVID-19. The chain links TRBV7-6 to TRBJ2-1; TRBD1 is a possible D gene (6 bases). CDR3 coding DNA: TGTGCCAGCAGCTTAGTCCCAGGGGTCTTCTCCTACAATGAGCAGTTCTTC. This sequence encodes CASSLVPGVFSYNEQFF. Filled out from reference TRBV7-6 and TRBJ2-1, the complete variable domain reads GAGVSQSPRYKVTKRGQDVALRCDPISGHVSLYWYRQALGQGPEFLTYFNYEAQQDKSGLPNDRFSAERPEGSISTLTIQRTEQRDSAMYRCASSLVPGVFSYNEQFFGPGTRLTVL.